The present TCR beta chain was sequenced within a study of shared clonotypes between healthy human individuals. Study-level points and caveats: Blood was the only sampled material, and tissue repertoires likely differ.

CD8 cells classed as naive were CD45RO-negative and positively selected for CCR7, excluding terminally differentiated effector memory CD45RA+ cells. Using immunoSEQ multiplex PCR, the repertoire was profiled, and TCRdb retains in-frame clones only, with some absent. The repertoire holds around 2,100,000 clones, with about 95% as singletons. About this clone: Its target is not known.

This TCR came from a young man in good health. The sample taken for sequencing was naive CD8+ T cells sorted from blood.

The CDR3 nucleotides read TGTGCCAGCAGCTTAGCGGCTTACGGCTATGGCTACACCTTC. It translates to CASSLAAYGYGYTF. V is TRBV7-9 and J is TRBJ1-2, with D uncertain. Between the trimmed V and J ends, which lost 0 bases and 4 bases, there was a span of 9 bases. Germline-derived CDR1 and CDR2 are SEHNR and FQNEAQ (reference sequence). The length of the CDR3 is 14 residues.